The rows below give T cell receptor beta chains drawn from one sample of a study of blood T cell repertoires in COVID-19. TCRdb keeps only in-frame clones here, not all; method: immunoSEQ multiplex PCR. The table has around 200,000 clones, 89% seen once. Material for sequencing was peripheral blood. Receptors originate from a middle-aged man with acute or convalescent COVID-19. The CDR3 runs from the conserved cysteine through the conserved F or W. The D gene is left open where the match is weak. Clone size, where shown, is once, few, many, or a class for clones that have expanded.

>.|TRBJ2-1|TRBD2|TRBV27
CASSSGTSGRNEQFF
TGTGCCAGCAGTTCCGGGACTAGCGGGAGGAATGAGCAGTTCTTC
>.|TRBJ2-7|TRBD1|TRBV15
CATSGGTGDSYEQYF
TGTGCCACCAGCGGGGGGACAGGGGACTCCTACGAGCAGTACTTC
>.|TRBJ1-4|TRBD1|TRBV6-5
CASSYWGQPEKLFF
TGTGCCAGCAGTTACTGGGGACAGCCAGAAAAACTGTTTTTT
>.|TRBJ1-1|.|TRBV14
CASSRITGMNTEAFF
TGTGCCAGCAGCCGTATCACAGGGATGAACACTGAAGCTTTCTTT
>.|TRBJ2-1|.|TRBV7-6
CASSLYPVF
TGTGCCAGCAGCTTATATCCGGTCTTC
>once|TRBJ2-3|TRBD2|TRBV4-1
CASSQDYVTSGGAVDTQYF
TGCGCCAGCAGCCAAGATTACGTGACTAGCGGGGGGGCAGTAGATACGCAGTATTTT
>.|TRBJ2-3|TRBD1|TRBV5-6
CASSLQGGPTDTQYF
TGTGCCAGCAGCCTACAGGGGGGCCCGACAGATACGCAGTATTTT
>.|TRBJ2-3|.|TRBV2
CASSLSNTDTQYF
TGTGCCAGCAGTCTATCTAACACAGATACGCAGTATTTT
>.|TRBJ2-1|TRBD1|TRBV5-1
CASSQGAVVSDEQFF
TGCGCCAGCAGCCAGGGGGCGGTGGTCAGCGATGAGCAGTTCTTC
>.|TRBJ2-7|TRBD1|TRBV6-5
CASSQPGTASYEQYF
TGTGCCAGCAGCCAACCGGGGACAGCCTCCTACGAGCAGTACTTC
>.|TRBJ2-7|TRBD2|TRBV5-1
CASSAGGGAYEQYF
TGCGCCAGCAGCGCCGGCGGGGGGGCCTACGAGCAGTACTTC
>.|TRBJ1-3|.|TRBV7-2
CASSSSGEERLPIYF
TGTGCCAGCAGCTCCTCCGGCGAGGAAAGACTTCCCATATATTTT
>.|TRBJ2-3|TRBD1|TRBV5-6
CASSLNRGSGTDTQYF
TGTGCCAGCAGCCTTAACAGGGGGTCGGGCACAGATACGCAGTATTTT
>.|TRBJ2-2|.|TRBV6-5
CASSSTLAQYTGELFF
TGTGCCAGCAGTTCCACACTAGCCCAATACACCGGGGAGCTGTTTTTT
>.|TRBJ1-5|TRBD1|TRBV7-9
CASSLGDRQNQPQHF
TGTGCCAGCAGCTTAGGGGACAGGCAGAATCAGCCCCAGCATTTT
>.|TRBJ2-3|TRBD2|TRBV7-3
CASSPSGGTTDTQYF
TGTGCCAGCAGTCCTAGCGGGGGGACCACAGATACGCAGTATTTT
>.|TRBJ2-1|.|TRBV19
CASSSTGVEQFF
TGTGCCAGTAGTTCAACGGGGGTTGAGCAGTTCTTC
>.|TRBJ1-5|.|TRBV19
CASSIIEDQPQHF
TGTGCCAGTAGTATAATAGAGGATCAGCCCCAGCATTTT
>.|TRBJ1-5|TRBD1|TRBV5-1
CASSRVGGSQPQHF
TGCGCCAGCAGTCGGGTAGGGGGCAGTCAGCCCCAGCATTTT
>.|TRBJ2-1|TRBD2|TRBV7-2
CASSESPLAAYNEQFF
TGTGCCAGCAGCGAATCCCCACTAGCGGCATACAATGAGCAGTTCTTC
>.|TRBJ2-1|TRBD1|TRBV7-3
CASSLRQGNEQFF
TGTGCCAGCAGCTTAAGACAGGGGAATGAGCAGTTCTTC
>once|TRBJ1-1|TRBD1|TRBV19
CASSPGQANTEAFF
TGTGCCAGTAGCCCCGGACAGGCGAACACTGAAGCTTTCTTT
>.|TRBJ1-1|.|TRBV6-5
CASSIDRGANTEAFF
TGTGCCAGCAGTATTGACAGAGGCGCGAACACTGAAGCTTTCTTT
>.|TRBJ2-7|.|TRBV30
CAWSRNGGYEQYF
TGTGCCTGGAGTAGGAACGGGGGCTACGAGCAGTACTTC
>few|TRBJ1-1|.|TRBV5-1
CASSEQLYTEAFF
TGCGCCAGCAGCGAACAGTTATACACTGAAGCTTTCTTT
>.|TRBJ1-6|TRBD1|TRBV28
CASSRTGYSPLHF
TGTGCCAGCAGCCGGACAGGATATTCACCCCTCCACTTT
>.|TRBJ2-1|TRBD1|TRBV2
CASSATGIEQFF
TGTGCCAGCAGCGCGACAGGGATTGAGCAGTTCTTC
>.|TRBJ1-2|TRBD1|TRBV5-1
CASSFAGTAVYGYTF
TGCGCCAGCAGCTTCGCCGGGACAGCTGTCTATGGCTACACCTTC
>.|TRBJ1-4|.|TRBV6-5
CASSDRGEKLFF
TGTGCCAGCAGCGACAGAGGTGAAAAACTGTTTTTT
>.|TRBJ2-3|TRBD2|TRBV4-1
CASSPELTSGGTDTQYF
TGCGCCAGCAGCCCCGAATTGACTAGCGGGGGGACAGATACGCAGTATTTT
>few|TRBJ2-7|.|TRBV11-2
CASSSNGGYEQYF
TGTGCCAGCAGCTCAAACGGGGGTTACGAGCAGTACTTC
>.|TRBJ2-2|.|TRBV15
CATSSRGDSWAGGLFF
TGTGCCACCAGCAGCCGAGGGGACAGTTGGGCCGGGGGGCTGTTTTTT
>.|TRBJ2-7|TRBD1|TRBV7-9
CASAPRTGQSYEQYF
TGTGCCAGCGCCCCCCGTACGGGACAGTCCTACGAGCAGTACTTC
>.|TRBJ1-2|.|TRBV20-1
CSASTRAENYGYTF
TGCAGTGCTAGTACCAGGGCGGAGAACTATGGCTACACCTTC
>.|TRBJ2-1|.|TRBV2
CASSESGLNPFF
TGTGCCAGCAGTGAATCAGGTCTAAATCCGTTCTTC
>few|TRBJ1-4|TRBD1|TRBV28
CAVGGGGAEKLFF
TGTGCCGTAGGCGGAGGGGGCGCCGAAAAACTGTTTTTT
>few|TRBJ1-5|.|TRBV18
CASSPREGGVGNQPQHF
TGTGCCAGCTCACCCCGAGAGGGCGGGGTTGGCAATCAGCCCCAGCATTTT
>.|TRBJ1-2|.|TRBV20-1
CSAQGGTPSTF
TGCAGTGCTCAAGGAGGGACTCCTTCCACCTTC
>.|TRBJ2-7|TRBD1|TRBV2
CASRDLQGPYEQYF
TGTGCCAGCAGGGACTTACAGGGGCCCTACGAGCAGTACTTC
>once|TRBJ1-2|.|TRBV12-3/TRBV12-4
CASSFRDIYGYTF
TGTGCCAGCAGTTTCCGGGACATCTATGGCTACACCTTC
>.|TRBJ1-1|.|TRBV7-3
CASSLGATGTKAFF
TGTGCCAGCAGCTTAGGAGCGACGGGAACTAAAGCTTTCTTT
>.|TRBJ1-2|.|TRBV6-5
CASRRTENYGYTF
TGTGCCAGCAGGAGGACAGAGAACTATGGCTACACCTTC
>once|TRBJ1-2|.|TRBV27
CASKLTQGGDGYTF
TGTGCCAGCAAACTCACACAGGGAGGGGATGGCTACACCTTC
>few|TRBJ1-3|.|TRBV18
CASSPPEGLSGNTIYF
TGTGCCAGCTCACCGCCGGAGGGTTTATCTGGAAACACCATATATTTT
>.|TRBJ2-3|.|TRBV9
CASSPGPGLQSLNTDTQYF
TGTGCCAGCAGCCCGGGGCCCGGACTACAAAGCCTTAACACAGATACGCAGTATTTT
>.|TRBJ2-3|TRBD2|TRBV5-1
CASSLDDSGGRNTQYF
TGCGCCAGCAGCTTGGATGACAGCGGGGGGCGGAATACGCAGTATTTT
>.|TRBJ2-3|TRBD1|TRBV11-2
CASAGAGGSSDTQYF
TGTGCCAGCGCCGGGGCAGGGGGTAGCTCAGATACGCAGTATTTT
>.|TRBJ2-2|.|TRBV18
CASSPPSRATGELFF
TGTGCCAGCTCACCACCTTCGAGGGCTACCGGGGAGCTGTTTTTT
>.|TRBJ1-6|TRBD1|TRBV4-3
CASSQGGQGHYNSPLHF
TGCGCCAGCAGCCAAGGGGGACAGGGCCACTATAATTCACCCCTCCACTTT
>.|TRBJ2-3|.|TRBV4-3
CASSPRGAWPDTQYF
TGCGCCAGCAGCCCGCGAGGAGCGTGGCCAGATACGCAGTATTTT
>.|TRBJ1-5|TRBD1|TRBV6-5
CASSYYPGTGDQPQHF
TGTGCCAGCAGTTACTATCCCGGGACAGGTGATCAGCCCCAGCATTTT
>.|TRBJ2-6|.|TRBV2
CASRGRRSSGANVLTF
TGTGCCAGCAGGGGCAGGCGCAGCTCTGGGGCCAACGTCCTGACTTTC
>.|TRBJ2-7|TRBD2|TRBV27
CASSPKSGLAGVISYEQYF
TGTGCCAGCAGTCCTAAATCGGGACTAGCGGGTGTCATCTCCTACGAGCAGTACTTC
>.|TRBJ2-3|.|TRBV7-9
CASSLLRGSDTQYF
TGTGCCAGCAGCTTATTAAGGGGGTCGGATACGCAGTATTTT
>few|TRBJ2-2|TRBD1|TRBV6-1
CASSDPGQVTGELFF
TGTGCCAGCAGTGACCCGGGACAGGTCACCGGGGAGCTGTTTTTT
>.|TRBJ2-7|TRBD1|TRBV6-2/TRBV6-3
CASSTGTGNYEQYF
TGTGCCAGCAGTACAGGGACAGGGAACTACGAGCAGTACTTC
>.|TRBJ2-4|.|TRBV10-3
CAISDGGTMENIQYF
TGTGCCATCAGTGACGGGGGAACGATGGAAAACATTCAGTACTTC
>.|TRBJ2-5|TRBD1|TRBV24-1
CATSDRDSDYYQETQYF
TGTGCCACCAGTGATCGGGACAGCGATTACTACCAAGAGACCCAGTACTTC
>.|TRBJ1-3|TRBD1|TRBV5-1
CASSNTGGNGNTIYF
TGCGCCAGCAGCAATACAGGGGGCAATGGAAACACCATATATTTT